This entry is about one TCR beta chain. Its antigen is as yet unknown. The data belong to a study of graft-versus-host responses after intestinal transplantation. Background on the study: Multivisceral, liver-intestinal, or isolated intestinal transplants were given to recipients. Anti-thymocyte globulin induction, then tacrolimus and steroids for approximately 3 years, went to all recipients. Study-wide points: Early post-transplant declines in HvG were associated with peak levels of circulating GvH clones.

Profiled with immunoSEQ multiplex PCR; TCRdb holds only in-frame clones, not every one. The sample has roughly 92,000 clones, about nine tenths seen once. The CDR3 is made up of 12 amino acids. Germline V gene sequence: CDR1 SQVTM, CDR2 ANQGSEA. The V gene lost 4 bases and the J gene lost 5 bases, with 11 bases spanning the gap. V gene TRBV29-1 combines with J gene TRBJ2-5, with D maybe TRBD2 (5 bases). The receptor was isolated from a human donor who was the organ donor for an intestinal transplant. The sequenced sample was unstimulated CD4+ T cells sorted from spleen or lymph node cells, obtained before transplant. CDR3 bases: TGCAGCGTTGGGGAGTTAGTGGAGACCCAGTACTTC. It is translated as CSVGELVETQYF.